The present TCR beta chain was sequenced within a study of CD8+ T cells in alopecia areata. TCR sequencing used cDNA made by reverse transcription of extracted RNA. Sequenced by immunoSEQ multiplex PCR; TCRdb stores in-frame clones only, minus some. Found here are 120,000 or so clones, 61% of them singletons; the top ten hold 4.5% to 6%. This clone was counted only a few times. Treatment indicated: oral pan-JAK inhibitor, 5-10 mg twice daily. V shed 5 bases and J shed 6 bases, with 9 bases lying between them. Germline V gene sequence: CDR1 SGHTA, CDR2 FQGNSA. CDR3 length: 12 amino acids. This TCR came from a human donor with alopecia areata. V usage is TRBV7-2 and J usage is TRBJ2-3; D is unclear. The starting material was CD4+ T cells sorted from blood, obtained at week 4, from a patient treated with tofacitinib. This CDR3 reads CASSPTRDTQYF. The CDR3 DNA reads as TGTGCCAGCAGCCCGACAAGGGATACGCAGTATTTT.